This TCR beta chain is drawn from a study of T-cell memory formation after mild COVID-19. Across the study: Largely, TCR clusters stayed within a single donor.

Study outcomes and limitations: The SARS-CoV-2 specificity of second-wave clones reaching peak at day 37 remained unverified. Day 15 to 85 contracting clones showed balanced CD4/CD8; later expanders leaned CD4+.

One entry per CDR3 protein results from TCRdb running MiXCR on the 5' RACE reads. The data contain roughly 580,000 distinct CDR3 sequences, roughly 18% of them singletons. Germline CDR1 is DFQATT and CDR2 is SNEGSKA (reference sequence). V lost 3 bases and J 1 base, leaving 18 bases between the germline ends. This CDR3 is built from 17 residues. This clonotype was seen at least ten times. The antigen remains undetermined. The sequencing input was PBMCs or a T cell subset sorted from them (not recorded which). This TCR derives from an adult woman who had mild COVID-19 (a few samples of this study predate the infection). Cell type and time point are not known. The chain uses TRBV20-1 and TRBJ2-2, with D possibly matching TRBD1 (6 bases). The CDR3 nucleotides read TGCAGTGCTAGGCATGACCGGGACACGATGAACACCGGGGAGCTGTTTTTT. This sequence encodes CSARHDRDTMNTGELFF.